This T cell receptor (beta chain) is drawn from a study of CXCR3-negative and CXCR3-positive naive CD8 T cells (dated by TCRdb to about 2019). For the study in its entirety: Approximately 140 million TRB reads were obtained in total, roughly 1.5 +/- 0.3 million reads per library. TRBV-TRBJ cluster analysis included naive subsets from roughly 5 donors and memory cells from 3 donors. Diversity and physicochemical repertoire analyses were performed on around twelve donors pooled from two independent experiments.

Each CD8+ T cell subset was flow-sorted in triplicate, with roughly 300,000 cells per subset placed directly into RLT lysis buffer. Naive CD8+ T cells were defined stringently as CD45RO-CCR7+CD27+CD95- to exclude memory contaminants. Using standard density gradient centrifugation, peripheral blood mononuclear cells were isolated from buffy coats. A FACSAria III was used to flow-sort naive CXCR3-negative and CXCR3-positive CD8+ T cells. Total RNA was extracted from sorted cells with an RNeasy Mini Kit. Based on the germline V gene, the CDR1 and CDR2 sequences are LGHNA and YSLEER. The CDR3, from cysteine to phenylalanine, totals 14 residues. Only the protein is on record. What the study reported, not specific to this receptor: Naive CXCR3-negative and CXCR3-positive cells from the same donor showed similar TRBV-TRBJ usage, whereas memory cells showed distinct patterns. Because CXCR3 expression was partially decreased after cryopreservation, freshly isolated PBMCs were used for most assays. Surface CD5, linked to self-reactivity in mice, was comparable between naive subsets; TCR interaction strength was therefore also inferred from TRB CDR3 physicochemical properties. Comparably high repertoire diversity was found in both naive subsets, whereas much lower repertoire diversity was found in memory CD8+ T cells. TRB CDR3s from CXCR3-positive naive cells showed higher hydrophobicity (lower Kidera factor 4), lower energy, and higher strength and volume indices than CXCR3-negative naive cells.

Remarks on this clonotype: Its antigen is still unknown.

Sequencing was performed on a NextSeq 550. The Human TCR Profiling Kit (MiLaboratory) was used to make UMI-labeled 5' RACE TRB cDNA libraries. cDNA synthesis used the entire amount of extracted RNA, and PCR amplification then used the entire amount of cDNA produced. The libraries were made side by side, with each library going through the same number of PCR cycles. Concerning the study's data processing: About 49,000 +/- 11,000 unique UMI-labeled TRB cDNA molecules per library were extracted with MIGEC and MiXCR, with at least two reads per UMI required. On average, approximately 40,000 +/- 10,000 functional in-frame TRB CDR3 nucleotide clonotypes lacking stop codons were found per library. After downsampling to 5000 UMI-labeled TRB molecules per sample, diversity metrics such as normalized Shannon-Wiener and Chao1 were calculated in VDJtools. For the central five CDR3 residues, VDJtools calculated physicochemical properties weighted by clonotype size, namely interaction energy, strength, volume and Kidera factor 4. Based on TCRdb reprocessing of the reads, there is one entry per CDR3 protein sequence, and DNA is missing. V and J calls and clone size were set by TCRdb, not the authors. This sample's table has entries for some 54,000 distinct CDR3 sequences. The ten most abundant clones make up about 0.57% of the sample.

The source is a human donor in good health. Some clones in this sample may be carry-over from other donors' samples. This chain joins TRBV4-3 to TRBJ2-3; TCRdb lists TRBD1, though no DNA is available to test this call. What was sequenced was naive CXCR3+ CD8+ T cells from blood. The meaning of the sample's cell subset or site label: CD45RO-CCR7+CD27+CD95- naive CD8+ T cells expressing CXCR3 (TNR3+). The CDR3 protein is CASSQDIDRDTQYF.